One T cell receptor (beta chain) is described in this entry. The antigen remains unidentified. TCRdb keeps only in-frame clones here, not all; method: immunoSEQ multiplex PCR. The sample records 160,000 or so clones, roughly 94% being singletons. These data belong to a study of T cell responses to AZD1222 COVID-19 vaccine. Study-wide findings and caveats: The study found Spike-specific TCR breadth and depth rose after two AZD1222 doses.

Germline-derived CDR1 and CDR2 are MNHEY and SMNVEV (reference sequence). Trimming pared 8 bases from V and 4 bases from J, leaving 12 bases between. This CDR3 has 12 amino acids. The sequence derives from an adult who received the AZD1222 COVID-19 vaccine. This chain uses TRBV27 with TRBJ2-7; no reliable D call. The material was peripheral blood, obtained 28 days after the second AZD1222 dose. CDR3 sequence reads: CASGYPFYEQYF. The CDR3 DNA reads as TGTGCCAGCGGTTACCCCTTTTACGAGCAGTACTTC.